The next 10 T cell receptor beta chains were all read from a single sample in a study of early T cells in non-severe SARS-CoV-2 infection. TCRdb processed the 5' RACE reads anew with MiXCR; each CDR3 protein has one entry. The repertoire holds 80,000 to 95,000 distinct CDR3 sequences, with approximately 14% as singletons. Sequenced input: whole blood. Receptors were obtained from an adult who was a healthcare worker with PCR-confirmed SARS-CoV-2 infection or an uninfected control (not recorded which).

This clonotype has ten or more counts. This chain links TRBV11-2 with TRBJ2-1; 7 positions agree with TRBD2. The CDR3 runs to 15 residues. Germline CDR1 is SGHAT and CDR2 is FQNNGV. Trimming took 4 bases from V and 3 from J; bases not matched to a gene: 6. The CDR3 loop reads CASSSPAGNYNEQFF. Here the CDR3 DNA reads TGTGCCAGCAGCTCCCCAGCGGGAAACTACAATGAGCAGTTCTTC. The variable domain in full, with the rest retrieved from reference TRBV11-2 and TRBJ2-1, is EAGVAQSPRYKIIEKRQSVAFWCNPISGHATLYWYQQILGQGPKLLIQFQNNGVVDDSQLPKDRFSAERLKGVDSTLKIQPAKLEDSAVYLCASSSPAGNYNEQFFGPGTRLTVL.

In this sample, this clonotype turned up many times. The chain links TRBV5-1 to TRBJ2-3; possible D gene TRBD2, 6 bases. This CDR3 region has 16 residues. Germline V gene data show CDR1 as SGHRS and CDR2 as YFSETQ. V was trimmed by 4 bases and J by 3 bases, leaving 18 bases between them. The CDR3 sequence is CASSSGGTAGTDTQYF. The CDR3 DNA is TGCGCCAGCAGCAGTGGTGGGACCGCGGGGACAGATACGCAGTATTTT.

This clonotype has a count of ten or more. The CDR3 DNA sequence: TGCAGCGTTGAAGACGGGGGCGCAAGAACTGGCTACACCTTC. Its protein product is CSVEDGGARTGYTF. The genes are TRBV29-1 and TRBJ1-2; D is perhaps TRBD1 (6 bases). The CDR3 is 14 residues long. V lost 0 bases to trimming and J lost 7 bases, with 15 bases between them. Germline loops: CDR1 SQVTM, CDR2 ANQGSEA. The entire variable domain, with the rest obtained from reference TRBV29-1 and TRBJ1-2, is as follows: SAVISQKPSRDICQRGTSLTIQCQVDSQVTMMFWYRQQPGQSLTLIATANQGSEATYESGFVIDKFPISRPNLTFSTLTVSNMSPEDSSIYLCSVEDGGARTGYTFGSGTRLTVV.

This rearrangement joins TRBV7-3 to TRBJ2-1, with a possible D match to TRBD2 (5 bases). Trimming removed 4 bases from V and 1 base from J, with 8 bases in between. The CDR3 is 14 residues long. Germline assignment: CDR1 SGHTA and CDR2 FQGTGA. The CDR3 sequence is CASSSPGSYNEQFF. CDR3 bases: TGTGCCAGCAGCTCACCGGGGTCCTACAATGAGCAGTTCTTC. The whole variable domain, remainder taken from reference TRBV7-3 and TRBJ2-1, is GAGVSQTPSNKVTEKGKYVELRCDPISGHTALYWYRQSLGQGPEFLIYFQGTGAADDSGLPNDRFFAVRPEGSVSTLKIQRTERGDSAVYLCASSSPGSYNEQFFGPGTRLTVL.

This clonotype has just a few counts. The chain couples TRBV7-9 to TRBJ2-3, with TRBD2 as a possible D gene (5 bases). This CDR3 is built from 17 residues. Trimming removed 2 bases at V and 0 bases at J, with 15 bases between. The germline V gene encodes CDR1 SEHNR and CDR2 FQNEAQ (reference sequence). CDR3 loop: CASSLSTLASSTDTQYF. CDR3 sequence (DNA): TGTGCCAGCAGCTTAAGTACCCTAGCCTCTAGCACAGATACGCAGTATTTT.

This sequence joins TRBV29-1 and TRBJ2-7; D ambiguous. The CDR3 spans 11 residues. The germline V gene has CDR1 SQVTM and CDR2 ANQGSEA. Trimming pared 5 bases from V and 4 bases from J, leaving 9 bases between. The CDR3 loop is CSVCPRYEQYF. The CDR3 nucleotides read TGCAGCGTTTGCCCGAGGTACGAGCAGTACTTC.

This clonotype was observed at least ten times. The rearrangement links TRBV20-1 to TRBJ1-4, with 7 nucleotides matching TRBD1. Germline values: CDR1 DFQATT, CDR2 SNEGSKA (reference sequence). The CDR3 has 11 residues. The CDR3 DNA follows: TGCGGGGGGACAGAAAATGAAAAACTGTTTTTT. This codes for CGGTENEKLFF.

This clonotype was seen at least ten times. The J gene is TRBJ2-3, the V gene TRBV15, with 7 nucleotides matching TRBD1. The CDR3 is 16 amino acids. V was pared by 0 bases and J by 1 base, with 4 bases of the junction left unmatched. Germline V gene sequence: CDR1 LNHNV, CDR2 YYDKDF (reference sequence). Here the CDR3 reads CATSRDPGTGTDTQYF. CDR3 DNA: TGTGCCACCAGCAGAGACCCCGGGACAGGCACAGATACGCAGTATTTT. Drawing the rest from reference TRBV15 and TRBJ2-3, the complete variable domain is DAMVIQNPRYQVTQFGKPVTLSCSQTLNHNVMYWYQQKSSQAPKLLFHYYDKDFNNEADTPDNFQSRRPNTSFCFLDIRSPGLGDTAMYLCATSRDPGTGTDTQYFGPGTRLTVL.

This clonotype occurred a few times. V usage is TRBV6-5 and J usage is TRBJ2-5; the D gene is possibly TRBD1 (5 bases). V shed 3 bases and J shed 5 bases, with 16 bases lying between them. Germline CDR1 reads MNHEY; CDR2 reads SVGAGI. The CDR3 runs to 15 residues. The DNA of the CDR3 is TGTGCCAGCAGTTATGGGCAGGGATTCGGGGAGACCCAGTACTTC. This codes for CASSYGQGFGETQYF.

The chain couples TRBV12-3 or TRBV12-4 to TRBJ2-7; 7 bases are shared with TRBD2. The CDR3 totals 14 residues. Unmatched junction bases numbered 5, after V lost 3 bases and J lost 3 bases. This CDR3 reads CASSFGGVLYEQYF. Written as DNA, the CDR3 is TGTGCCAGCAGTTTTGGGGGGGTACTCTACGAGCAGTACTTC.